This TCR beta chain was observed in a study of cytomegalovirus exposure and HLA in healthy donors. A multiplex PCR was run with 60 Vbeta primers and 13 Jbeta primers. Assay used: immunoSEQ multiplex PCR; TCRdb lists only in-frame clones, some missing. This table holds about 35,000 clones, 80% found once. Losses at the gene ends were 7 bases for V and 3 bases for J; bases not matched to a gene: 11. The germline gives CDR1 MNHEY, CDR2 SMNVEV (reference sequence). The CDR3 extends over 16 amino acids. Findings and caveats of the study: Associated with HLA alleles at 0.05 false discovery rate in a later analysis were approximately 17,000 TCR beta sequences. Productive status was seen about 87% or about 30% of the time for most TCR beta V segments in an earlier analysis. In vitro, three CMV-associated chains proved specific for CMV antigens. It was taken for granted in presence/absence analyses that sequencing depth across donors was roughly uniform.

With respect to this clone: Its antigen is not identified.

The chain combines TRBV27 with TRBJ2-1, with 8 positions matching TRBD2. This TCR was sampled from a male donor in good health and CMV-seronegative. The specimen was PBMCs. The CDR3 DNA is TGTGCCAGCATCCCGGGAGGGTCGACCCGCTACAATGAGCAGTTCTTC. Its translation is CASIPGGSTRYNEQFF.